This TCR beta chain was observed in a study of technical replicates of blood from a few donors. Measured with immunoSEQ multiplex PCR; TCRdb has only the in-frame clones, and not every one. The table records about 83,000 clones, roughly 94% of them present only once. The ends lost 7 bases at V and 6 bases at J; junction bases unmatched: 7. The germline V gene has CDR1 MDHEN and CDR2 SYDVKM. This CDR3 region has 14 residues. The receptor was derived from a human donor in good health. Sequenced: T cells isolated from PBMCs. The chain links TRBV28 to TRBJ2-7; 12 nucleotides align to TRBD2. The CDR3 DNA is TGTGCCAGCACGGAGACTAGCGGGAGTCGCGAGCAGTACTTC. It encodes CASTETSGSREQYF.